This TCR beta chain was captured by sequencing in a study of graft-versus-host responses after intestinal transplantation. Across the whole study: Multivisceral, liver-intestinal, or isolated intestinal transplants were given to recipients. Every one of the recipients received anti-thymocyte globulin induction and afterwards took tacrolimus and steroids for roughly three years. Study-level points and caveats: Individuals who had graft-donor T cell macrochimerism had allografts that showed high graft-versus-host to host-versus-graft clonal ratios. Researchers found GvH clones in recipient marrow, and some showed up first in ileum or blood.

The method was immunoSEQ multiplex PCR; TCRdb's version includes in-frame clones alone and lacks a portion of them. Counted here are around 100,000 clones, around 90% occurring once; the ten biggest clones make up about 0.2%. Of note for this clone: Its antigen is unknown.

Per the germline V gene, CDR1 is PRHDT and CDR2 is FYEKMQ (reference sequence). V was cut by 5 bases and J by 4 bases, with 18 bases left in between. CDR3 size: 16 residues. This TCR was sampled from a human donor who was the organ donor for an intestinal transplant. The sample was unstimulated CD4+ T cells sorted from spleen or lymph node cells, taken before transplant. This rearrangement joins TRBV13 to TRBJ1-3; TRBD1 is a possible D gene (6 bases). The chain's CDR3 is CASSRGLQTGGNTIYF. In DNA form, the CDR3 reads TGTGCCAGCAGCCGAGGTCTACAGACAGGCGGAAACACCATATATTTT. The complete variable domain, with remaining parts taken from reference TRBV13 and TRBJ1-3, reads AAGVIQSPRHLIKEKRETATLKCYPIPRHDTVYWYQQGPGQDPQFLISFYEKMQSDKGSIPDRFSAQQFSDYHSELNMSSLELGDSALYFCASSRGLQTGGNTIYFGEGSWLTVV.